The entry that follows covers one TCR beta chain sequence. This sample was included in a study of response to subunit inactivated influenza vaccine. TCRdb redid the calling of the RT-PCR reads with MiXCR, one entry per CDR3 protein. The table lists about 620,000 distinct CDR3 sequences, over 9.5% of them singletons, with approximately 10% in the top ten. From germline, CDR1 is DFQATT and CDR2 SNEGSKA (reference sequence). With 0 bases clipped from V and 2 bases from J, the junction kept 5 bases outside the gene matches. The CDR3 spans 16 residues. The sample consisted of PBMCs from blood, taken on the day of vaccination. This TCR derives from a man in his fifties who received an inactivated influenza vaccine. The gene calls are TRBV20-1 and TRBJ2-1; TRBD2 matches 9 bases. CDR3 nucleotides: TGCAGTGCTAGAGAGTGGCTAGCGGGGACCTACAATGAGCAGTTCTTC. Its translation is CSAREWLAGTYNEQFF.